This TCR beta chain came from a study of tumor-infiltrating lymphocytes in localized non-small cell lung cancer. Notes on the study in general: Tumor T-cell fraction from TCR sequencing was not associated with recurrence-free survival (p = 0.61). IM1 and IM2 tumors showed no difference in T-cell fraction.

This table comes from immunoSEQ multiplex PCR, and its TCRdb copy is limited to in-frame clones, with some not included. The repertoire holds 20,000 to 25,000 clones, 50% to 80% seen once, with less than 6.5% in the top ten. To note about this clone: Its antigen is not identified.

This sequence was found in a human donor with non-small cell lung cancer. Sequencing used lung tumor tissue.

CDR3 in DNA: TGTGCCAGCAGTTATAGACTAGCACCAGGAGAGACCCAGTACTTC. This codes for CASSYRLAPGETQYF. This chain uses TRBV6-5 with TRBJ2-5; 7 bases map to TRBD2. This CDR3 has 15 amino acids. V lost 3 bases to trimming and J lost 4 bases; unmatched junction nucleotides: 8. Germline lookup yields CDR1 MNHEY and CDR2 SVGAGI.